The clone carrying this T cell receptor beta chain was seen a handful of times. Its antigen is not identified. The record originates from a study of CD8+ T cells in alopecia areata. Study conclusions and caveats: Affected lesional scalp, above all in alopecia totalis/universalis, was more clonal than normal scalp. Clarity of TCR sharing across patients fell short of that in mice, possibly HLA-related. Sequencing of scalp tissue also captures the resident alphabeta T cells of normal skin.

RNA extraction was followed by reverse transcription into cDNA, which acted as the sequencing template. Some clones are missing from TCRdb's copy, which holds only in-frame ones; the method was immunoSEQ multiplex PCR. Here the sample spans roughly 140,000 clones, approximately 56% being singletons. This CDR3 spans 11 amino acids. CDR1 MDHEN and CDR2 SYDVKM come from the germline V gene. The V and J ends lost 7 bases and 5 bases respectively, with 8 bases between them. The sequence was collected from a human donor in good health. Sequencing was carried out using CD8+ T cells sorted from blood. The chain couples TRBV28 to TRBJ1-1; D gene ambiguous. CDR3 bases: TGTGCCAGCATTATGGCTACTGAAGCTTTCTTT. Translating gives CASIMATEAFF.